The T cell receptor beta chain under discussion was sequenced for a study of T cell responses to AZD1222 COVID-19 vaccine. This table comes from immunoSEQ multiplex PCR, and its TCRdb copy is limited to in-frame clones, with some not included. This table has 80,000 or so clones, more than 85% appearing once. Study-wide results and limits: Without day 14 samples, only post-peak T cell repertoires were studied.

V lost 4 bases to trimming and J lost 2 bases; unmatched junction nucleotides: 7. This CDR3 has 15 residues. Germline V lookup: CDR1 MDHEN, CDR2 SYDVKM. Turning to this clone: Its cognate antigen is unknown.

The source was peripheral blood, collected 28 days after the second AZD1222 dose. The origin of this receptor is an adult who received the AZD1222 COVID-19 vaccine. The rearrangement uses TRBV28 and TRBJ2-7; 8 bases are shared with TRBD2. The CDR3 nucleotides are TGTGCCAGCAGTTCCCTGGACGGGAGGGCCTACGAGCAGTACTTC. This translates into CASSSLDGRAYEQYF.